This is a list of T cell receptor beta chains from one sample in a study of T-cell reconstitution after alpha-beta-depleted transplantation in children. TCRdb re-analysed the PCR reads in MiXCR, keeping a single row per CDR3 protein. The table records roughly 500,000 distinct CDR3 sequences, about 16% of them present only once. This specimen consisted of PBMCs from the stem cell graft donor, obtained from the stem cell graft. These receptors all stem from a human donor who donated a stem cell graft to a child with acute lymphoblastic leukemia. Each CDR3 is given with its conserved first and last residue. Each record gives: clone size, D gene, J gene, V gene, CDR3 protein, CDR3 DNA. D genes are given only for firm matches. For some rows the clone size is stated as once, few or many, or as a class when expanded; others skip it.

clone size: -
D gene: -
J gene: TRBJ1-1
V gene: TRBV30
CDR3 protein: CAWSPGVGTEAFF
CDR3 DNA: TGTGCCTGGAGTCCGGGGGTAGGCACTGAAGCTTTCTTT

clone size: -
D gene: -
J gene: TRBJ2-7
V gene: TRBV20-1
CDR3 protein: CSARETEQYF
CDR3 DNA: TGCAGTGCTAGAGAAACAGAGCAGTACTTC

clone size: -
D gene: -
J gene: TRBJ1-1
V gene: TRBV5-1
CDR3 protein: CASSLVTVNTEAFF
CDR3 DNA: TGCGCCAGCAGCTTGGTCACAGTGAACACTGAAGCTTTCTTT

clone size: -
D gene: TRBD1
J gene: TRBJ2-2
V gene: TRBV29-1
CDR3 protein: CSVVHHKLKTGGLRADTGDLFF
CDR3 DNA: TGCAGCGTTGTCCACCACAAGCTAAAGACAGGGGGACTGCGGGCGGACACCGGGGACCTGTTTTTT

clone size: -
D gene: -
J gene: TRBJ2-1
V gene: TRBV7-3
CDR3 protein: CASSFGGSNEQFF
CDR3 DNA: TGTGCCAGCAGCTTTGGCGGGTCGAATGAGCAGTTCTTC

clone size: -
D gene: -
J gene: TRBJ1-1
V gene: TRBV5-1
CDR3 protein: CASSLGTVTMNTEAFF
CDR3 DNA: TGCGCCAGCAGCTTGGGTACAGTGACCATGAACACTGAAGCTTTCTTT

clone size: -
D gene: -
J gene: TRBJ1-1
V gene: TRBV20-1
CDR3 protein: CSARVFWGGEGTEAFF
CDR3 DNA: TGCAGTGCTAGAGTTTTCTGGGGGGGGGAGGGCACTGAAGCTTTCTTT

clone size: -
D gene: -
J gene: TRBJ2-1
V gene: TRBV5-1
CDR3 protein: CASSFGTAYNEQFF
CDR3 DNA: TGCGCCAGCAGCTTCGGGACGGCCTACAATGAGCAGTTCTTC

clone size: -
D gene: TRBD1
J gene: TRBJ2-7
V gene: TRBV20-1
CDR3 protein: CSASYRGYSYEQYF
CDR3 DNA: TGCAGTGCTAGTTACAGGGGATACTCCTACGAGCAGTACTTC

clone size: few
D gene: TRBD2
J gene: TRBJ2-5
V gene: TRBV3-1
CDR3 protein: CASSQEGSGSFETQYF
CDR3 DNA: TGTGCCAGCAGCCAAGAGGGTAGCGGGAGCTTCGAGACCCAGTACTTC

clone size: many
D gene: -
J gene: TRBJ2-7
V gene: TRBV30
CDR3 protein: CAWIEKGHYEQYF
CDR3 DNA: TGTGCCTGGATAGAAAAGGGACACTACGAGCAGTACTTC

clone size: few
D gene: TRBD1
J gene: TRBJ1-4
V gene: TRBV6-1
CDR3 protein: CATRSLTGAEKLFF
CDR3 DNA: TGTGCCACCCGGTCCCTGACAGGGGCCGAAAAACTGTTTTTT

clone size: -
D gene: TRBD2
J gene: TRBJ2-7
V gene: TRBV5-1
CDR3 protein: CASSLEVIEAGGPNEQYF
CDR3 DNA: TGCGCCAGCAGCTTGGAAGTTATTGAGGCGGGAGGGCCGAACGAGCAGTACTTC

clone size: -
D gene: -
J gene: TRBJ1-1
V gene: TRBV5-6
CDR3 protein: CATHAVGGAGQAFF
CDR3 DNA: TGTGCTACCCACGCAGTGGGGGGCGCGGGGCAAGCTTTCTTT

clone size: few
D gene: -
J gene: TRBJ2-1
V gene: TRBV4-1
CDR3 protein: CASSQKTDGYEQFF
CDR3 DNA: TGCGCCAGCAGCCAAAAAACCGATGGGTATGAGCAGTTCTTC

clone size: few
D gene: TRBD1
J gene: TRBJ1-2
V gene: TRBV10-2
CDR3 protein: CASSGGSAGQEGYTF
CDR3 DNA: TGCGCCAGCAGCGGAGGCAGCGCGGGACAGGAGGGCTACACCTTC

clone size: few
D gene: -
J gene: TRBJ2-2
V gene: TRBV20-1
CDR3 protein: CSAGYTGELFF
CDR3 DNA: TGCAGTGCCGGCTACACCGGGGAGCTGTTTTTT

clone size: -
D gene: TRBD2
J gene: TRBJ2-7
V gene: TRBV12-5
CDR3 protein: CASASGLALEAQYF
CDR3 DNA: TGTGCTAGCGCTTCGGGACTAGCCCTTGAAGCGCAGTACTTC

clone size: -
D gene: -
J gene: TRBJ1-1
V gene: TRBV5-8
CDR3 protein: CASSLGRVYAEAFF
CDR3 DNA: TGTGCCAGCAGCTTGGGGCGGGTCTACGCTGAAGCTTTCTTT

clone size: -
D gene: -
J gene: TRBJ2-7
V gene: TRBV25-1
CDR3 protein: CASSEYSRGKYDQYF
CDR3 DNA: TGTGCCAGCAGTGAATATTCACGCGGGAAATACGACCAGTACTTC

clone size: few
D gene: TRBD2
J gene: TRBJ2-1
V gene: TRBV3-1
CDR3 protein: CASSQILAGAEMRFF
CDR3 DNA: TGTGCCAGCAGCCAAATACTAGCGGGAGCTGAAATGCGGTTCTTC

clone size: once
D gene: -
J gene: TRBJ2-6
V gene: TRBV9
CDR3 protein: CASSPAWVAASSGANVLTF
CDR3 DNA: TGTGCCAGCAGCCCTGCCTGGGTAGCGGCCAGCTCTGGGGCCAACGTCCTGACTTTC

clone size: few
D gene: -
J gene: TRBJ2-2
V gene: TRBV29-1
CDR3 protein: CSVEEQGAGELFF
CDR3 DNA: TGCAGCGTTGAGGAACAGGGTGCCGGGGAGCTGTTTTTT

clone size: -
D gene: -
J gene: TRBJ2-1
V gene: TRBV27
CDR3 protein: CASSLNVGYEQFF
CDR3 DNA: TGTGCCAGCAGTTTAAATGTAGGGTATGAGCAGTTCTTC

clone size: few
D gene: -
J gene: TRBJ2-7
V gene: TRBV19
CDR3 protein: CASSSNRGTEQYF
CDR3 DNA: TGTGCCAGTAGTTCCAACCGGGGGACCGAGCAGTACTTC

clone size: -
D gene: -
J gene: TRBJ2-5
V gene: TRBV5-1
CDR3 protein: CASSFQTEQETQYF
CDR3 DNA: TGCGCCAGCAGCTTTCAGACGGAACAAGAGACCCAGTACTTC

clone size: -
D gene: TRBD2
J gene: TRBJ2-5
V gene: TRBV5-1
CDR3 protein: CASSSGGSQETQYF
CDR3 DNA: TGCGCCAGCAGCTCGGGCGGGAGTCAAGAGACCCAGTACTTC

clone size: -
D gene: -
J gene: TRBJ2-6
V gene: TRBV5-1
CDR3 protein: CASSLARTELSGANVLTF
CDR3 DNA: TGCGCCAGCAGCTTGGCTCGGACGGAACTGTCTGGGGCCAACGTCCTGACTTTC

clone size: -
D gene: -
J gene: TRBJ1-2
V gene: TRBV20-1
CDR3 protein: CSAYRVDRGYGYTF
CDR3 DNA: TGCAGTGCCTACAGGGTAGATCGCGGCTATGGCTACACCTTC

clone size: few
D gene: TRBD2
J gene: TRBJ2-7
V gene: TRBV7-6
CDR3 protein: CASSSLSGSQTYEQYF
CDR3 DNA: TGTGCCAGCAGCTCACTGAGCGGGAGTCAGACCTACGAGCAGTACTTC

clone size: -
D gene: TRBD1
J gene: TRBJ2-7
V gene: TRBV24-1
CDR3 protein: CATSDGTGPFYF
CDR3 DNA: TGTGCCACCAGTGACGGGACAGGACCGTTTTACTTC

clone size: -
D gene: TRBD2
J gene: TRBJ2-3
V gene: TRBV11-1
CDR3 protein: CASSLALGLAGEYLDTQYF
CDR3 DNA: TGTGCCAGCAGCTTAGCGCTCGGACTAGCGGGAGAATACCTAGATACGCAGTATTTT

clone size: -
D gene: TRBD2
J gene: TRBJ2-1
V gene: TRBV5-5
CDR3 protein: CASSLSGTSTNEQFF
CDR3 DNA: TGTGCCAGCAGCTTGTCCGGGACTAGCACCAATGAGCAGTTCTTC